This T cell receptor beta chain was identified during a study of blood T cell repertoires in COVID-19. Background on the study: Material from acute and convalescent COVID-19 was sourced from the United States, Italy and Spain. Sample material is recorded as cDNA or gDNA derived from T cells, B-cell-depleted T cells, or PBMCs.

As processed by the authors: Using reference gene primer amplification, nucleated cell counts were estimated. Sequencing was performed with immunoSEQ multiplex PCR; in TCRdb, only in-frame clones are kept and a portion is missing. That table supplies the V and J calls and clone size; D and trimming were determined from the DNA. Of roughly 200,000 clones detected, roughly 90% appear once; the ten largest clones hold 1.5% to 2%. The CDR3 is made up of 14 amino acids. The V gene end was trimmed by 6 bases and the J gene end by 0 bases; junction bases not matched to a gene: 4. Germline CDR1 and CDR2: SNHLY and FYNNEI.

This sequence joins TRBV2 and TRBJ1-1; 7 bases are a match to TRBD1. Sequences were obtained from peripheral blood. The origin of this receptor is a young man with active or convalescent COVID-19. DNA of the CDR3: TGTGCCAGCAGGGCGACAGGGCTGAACACTGAAGCTTTCTTT. Translated, it gives CASRATGLNTEAFF.